This TCR beta chain was obtained from a study of T-cell memory formation after mild COVID-19. Findings and limits, study-wide: Contracting CD8+ clones were enriched in EMRA, CD4+ mainly in CM and EM. Clones shrinking from day 15 to 85 showed even CD4/CD8 mixes; later expanders tilted CD4+.

Trimming took 3 bases from V and 3 from J, leaving 9 bases between them. The CDR3 runs to 13 residues. This clonotype was seen many times. What it binds is not known. Constant-segment primers and 5'RACE yielded cDNA libraries for TCR alpha and TCR beta, each carrying sample barcodes and UMIs. From the 5' RACE reads, TCRdb called clonotypes with MiXCR, one entry per CDR3 protein. This sample carries roughly 480,000 distinct CDR3 sequences, approximately 23% of them seen once, and the ten largest clones take 12%. This chain joins TRBV12-3 or TRBV12-4 and TRBJ2-7, with D unclear. The source is an adult woman who had mild COVID-19 (a few samples of this study predate the infection). Cell type and time point are not known. Sequencing was carried out using PBMCs or a T cell subset sorted from them (not recorded which). The CDR3 DNA reads TGTGCCAGCAGTTTCGATGAGAGCTACGAGCAGTACTTC. This gives the protein CASSFDESYEQYF.